Shown below are 20 T cell receptor beta chains from a single sample sequenced in a study of beta chain features in type 1 diabetes. The study reverse transcribed the entire isolated RNA, so it sequenced expressed TCRB transcripts. The method was immunoSEQ multiplex PCR; TCRdb's version includes in-frame clones alone and lacks a portion of them. The sample includes more than 200,000 clones, around 16% of them seen just once. Their antigens are not known. Study-level results: Type 1 diabetes patients showed a moderate but significant shortening of TCRB CDR3s in all four CD4+ subsets.

Source material: naive CD4+ T cells from blood. These receptors all come from a man aged 25-45 years with type 1 diabetes.

This clone was counted between two and nine times. The chain's CDR3 is CASSQSAGGQAGTQYF. The CDR3 bases are TGCGCCAGCAGCCAAAGTGCAGGGGGACAGGCGGGTACGCAGTATTTT. The chain has TRBV4-1 and TRBJ2-3, with TRBD1 matching over 8 bases. The CDR3 extends over 16 amino acids. Germline V gene lookup returns CDR1 MGHRA and CDR2 YSYEKL. The trim removed 2 bases at V and 8 bases at J, leaving 12 bases unmatched.

The chain recombines TRBV27 with TRBJ2-5; no firm D call. Looked up from germline, CDR1 is MNHEY and CDR2 is SMNVEV (reference sequence). The CDR3 is 12 amino acids. V was trimmed by 1 base and J by 5 bases, leaving 5 bases between them. The CDR3 DNA is TGTGCCAGCAGTTTATTCGGGGAGACCCAGTACTTC. Protein product: CASSLFGETQYF.

The chain joins TRBV6-5 to TRBJ1-1; TRBD1 agrees at 8 bases. Germline trimming cut 8 bases from V and 0 bases from J; bases unmatched to any gene: 5. Germline lookup yields CDR1 MNHEY and CDR2 SVGAGI. The CDR3 totals 14 residues. The CDR3 loop reads CASLDRGMNTEAFF. The CDR3 DNA is TGTGCCAGCCTAGACAGGGGAATGAACACTGAAGCTTTCTTT.

This clone has a single count. The chain uses TRBV4-1 and TRBJ1-2; tentative D call: TRBD1 (5 bases). Per the germline V gene, CDR1 is MGHRA and CDR2 is YSYEKL. V was trimmed by 4 bases and J by 3 bases, leaving 15 bases between them. The CDR3 extends over 15 amino acids. The chain's CDR3 is CASSLGLPEDYGYTF. In DNA form, the CDR3 reads TGCGCCAGCAGCCTGGGACTTCCTGAGGACTATGGCTACACCTTC.

The chain carries TRBV5-1 and TRBJ2-1; weak D call: TRBD2 (6 bases). V lost 2 bases, J lost 6 bases, and 12 bases lay in between. This CDR3 is 14 amino acids long. The germline V gene has CDR1 SGHRS and CDR2 YFSETQ. The CDR3 sequence is CASSFRERGNEQFF. Here the CDR3 DNA reads TGCGCCAGCAGCTTCCGGGAGAGGGGCAATGAGCAGTTCTTC.

This clone occurred a few times. CDR3 DNA: TGTGCCAGCAGCTTAAACAGCGGTGGGAGGGAGACCCAGTACTTC. The encoded protein is CASSLNSGGRETQYF. The V gene is TRBV7-3, the J gene TRBJ2-5; weak D call: TRBD2 (6 bases). The CDR3 runs 15 residues. Trimming cost V 1 base and J 5 bases, with 14 bases left between them. Germline CDR1 SGHTA, CDR2 FQGTGA. The whole variable domain, filled in from reference TRBV7-3 and TRBJ2-5, reads GAGVSQTPSNKVTEKGKYVELRCDPISGHTALYWYRQSLGQGPEFLIYFQGTGAADDSGLPNDRFFAVRPEGSVSTLKIQRTERGDSAVYLCASSLNSGGRETQYFGPGTRLLVL.

This clone showed up just a few times. The chain employs TRBV28 and TRBJ2-1, with no clear D. This CDR3 comprises 11 residues. Trimming shortened V by 4 bases and J by 5 bases, and 3 bases separated the two germline ends. The V gene's germline CDR1 is MDHEN and CDR2 SYDVKM. CDR3 in amino acids: CASSSDNEQFF. The CDR3 DNA reads as TGTGCCAGCAGTTCGGACAATGAGCAGTTCTTC. Based on the CDR3 plus reference TRBV28 and TRBJ2-1, the full variable domain is DVKVTQSSRYLVKRTGEKVFLECVQDMDHENMFWYRQDPGLGLRLIYFSYDVKMKEKGDIPEGYSVSREKKERFSLILESASTNQTSMYLCASSSDNEQFFGPGTRLTVL.

The chain joins TRBV7-2 to TRBJ2-7; D is undetermined. Germline lookup yields CDR1 SGHTA and CDR2 FQGNSA. V lost 3 bases to trimming and J lost 0 bases, with 6 bases between them. The CDR3 runs 13 residues. CDR3 DNA sequence: TGTGCCAGCAGCTTCCCGAGCTCCTACGAGCAGTACTTC. It specifies CASSFPSSYEQYF.

V is TRBV7-3 and J is TRBJ2-7; no clear D gene. CDR1 is SGHTA and CDR2 is FQGTGA in the germline V gene. CDR3 length: 14 amino acids. V lost 0 bases to trimming and J lost 2 bases, with 8 bases between them. Here the CDR3 DNA reads TGTGCCAGCAGCTTAACGGCAAATCCCTACGAGCAGTACTTC. Residues: CASSLTANPYEQYF. The full variable domain, its missing parts supplied by reference TRBV7-3 and TRBJ2-7, is GAGVSQTPSNKVTEKGKYVELRCDPISGHTALYWYRQSLGQGPEFLIYFQGTGAADDSGLPNDRFFAVRPEGSVSTLKIQRTERGDSAVYLCASSLTANPYEQYFGPGTRLTVT.

This chain uses TRBV29-1 with TRBJ1-3; tentatively, D is TRBD1 (5 bases). V lost 4 bases and J 4 bases, leaving 14 bases between the germline ends. This CDR3 region has 14 residues. Germline CDR1 reads SQVTM; CDR2 reads ANQGSEA. CDR3 in DNA: TGCAGCGTTGTATCACAGGCGGCCGGAAACACCATATATTTT. Amino acids: CSVVSQAAGNTIYF. Drawing the rest from reference TRBV29-1 and TRBJ1-3, the complete variable domain is SAVISQKPSRDICQRGTSLTIQCQVDSQVTMMFWYRQQPGQSLTLIATANQGSEATYESGFVIDKFPISRPNLTFSTLTVSNMSPEDSSIYLCSVVSQAAGNTIYFGEGSWLTVV.

V is TRBV4-1 and J is TRBJ2-5; D is unresolved. V was trimmed by 4 bases and J by 4 bases, leaving 10 bases between them. CDR3 length equals 13 residues. Germline V gene data show CDR1 as MGHRA and CDR2 as YSYEKL. In DNA form, the CDR3 reads TGCGCCAGCAGCCGAGTAACCCCAGAGACCCAGTACTTC. Amino acids: CASSRVTPETQYF.

This clone has more than one count but fewer than ten. The chain is built from TRBV7-2 and TRBJ2-1; 9 bases align to TRBD2. Germline CDR1 is SGHTA and CDR2 is FQGNSA. This CDR3 has 15 amino acids. V gave up 2 bases and J gave up 3 bases; unmatched junction bases: 2. CDR3 sequence (DNA): TGTGCCAGCAGCTTATGGACTAGCGACTACAATGAGCAGTTCTTC. Translating it yields CASSLWTSDYNEQFF.

This clone was detected a few times. As DNA, the CDR3 is TGTGCCAGCACCTTGAGCTCCTACGAGCAGTACTTC. Encoded protein: CASTLSSYEQYF. The V and J genes are TRBV28 and TRBJ2-7; D uncertain. The CDR3 has 12 residues. Germline assignment: CDR1 MDHEN and CDR2 SYDVKM. V shed 7 bases and J shed 0 bases, with 7 bases lying between them.

The chain combines TRBV29-1 with TRBJ1-1; D is uncertain. Germline V gene sequence: CDR1 SQVTM, CDR2 ANQGSEA. V was cut by 6 bases and J by 3 bases, with 17 bases left in between. CDR3 length equals 14 residues. The CDR3 sequence is CSVFLQSRYTEAFF. Here the CDR3 DNA reads TGCAGCGTCTTTCTGCAGTCGAGGTACACTGAAGCTTTCTTT.

V and J are TRBV7-2 and TRBJ2-1; no definite D call. CDR3 length: 14 amino acids. Germline CDR1 and CDR2: SGHTA and FQGNSA. V lost 6 bases, J lost 0 bases, and 9 bases lay in between. The CDR3 loop reads CASRRRSSYNEQFF. The CDR3 nucleotides read TGTGCCAGCAGGCGCAGAAGCTCCTACAATGAGCAGTTCTTC.

This chain connects TRBV28 to TRBJ1-2; 10 positions agree with TRBD1. Germline V CDR1 and CDR2: MDHEN, SYDVKM. Unmatched junction bases numbered 2, after V lost 5 bases and J lost 2 bases. CDR3 length equals 14 residues. The CDR3 region is CASSPGQGNYGYTF. The CDR3 nucleotides read TGTGCCAGCAGTCCGGGACAGGGGAACTATGGCTACACCTTC.

The chain recombines TRBV9 with TRBJ2-3; no clear D. Germline V CDR1 and CDR2: SGDLS, YYNGEE. The CDR3 spans 15 residues. Trimming pared 4 bases from V and 3 bases from J, leaving 15 bases between. In nucleotides, the CDR3 is TGTGCCAGCAGCCCTCGCCGGGTGAGGACAGATACGCAGTATTTT. Translated, it gives CASSPRRVRTDTQYF.

V gene TRBV6-1 combines with J gene TRBJ2-1, with 7 bases that match TRBD2. Looked up from germline, CDR1 is MNHNS and CDR2 is SASEGT. Trimming at V came to 0 bases and at J to 2 bases, leaving 7 bases not matched to a gene. The CDR3 loop spans 17 amino acids. The CDR3 DNA reads as TGTGCCAGCAGTGAAGCGCTCGGGGGGTACACCTACAATGAGCAGTTCTTC. Its translation: CASSEALGGYTYNEQFF.

The table lists this clone with a few counts. The rearrangement links TRBV19 to TRBJ1-1; a possible D gene is TRBD1 (6 bases). Germline V gene data show CDR1 as LNHDA and CDR2 as SQIVND (reference sequence). Trimming removed 6 bases from V and 5 bases from J, with 19 bases in between. This CDR3 contains 15 residues. CDR3 sequence (DNA): TGTGCCAGTAGACCTGGACAGAGGCGAGCAACTGAAGCTTTCTTT. The encoded protein is CASRPGQRRATEAFF.

There are a few counts of this clone. The gene calls are TRBV7-9 and TRBJ2-5; D is possibly TRBD2 (6 bases). The germline V gene has CDR1 SEHNR and CDR2 FQNEAQ (reference sequence). The CDR3 has 14 amino acids. With 3 bases removed from V and 0 bases from J, the gap between germline ends came to 8 bases. The CDR3 sequence: CASSLRGDQETQYF. In DNA, the CDR3 is TGTGCCAGCAGCTTGCGGGGAGACCAAGAGACCCAGTACTTC. Based on the CDR3 plus reference TRBV7-9 and TRBJ2-5, the full variable domain is DTGVSQNPRHKITKRGQNVTFRCDPISEHNRLYWYRQTLGQGPEFLTYFQNEAQLEKSRLLSDRFSAERPKGSFSTLEIQRTEQGDSAMYLCASSLRGDQETQYFGPGTRLLVL.